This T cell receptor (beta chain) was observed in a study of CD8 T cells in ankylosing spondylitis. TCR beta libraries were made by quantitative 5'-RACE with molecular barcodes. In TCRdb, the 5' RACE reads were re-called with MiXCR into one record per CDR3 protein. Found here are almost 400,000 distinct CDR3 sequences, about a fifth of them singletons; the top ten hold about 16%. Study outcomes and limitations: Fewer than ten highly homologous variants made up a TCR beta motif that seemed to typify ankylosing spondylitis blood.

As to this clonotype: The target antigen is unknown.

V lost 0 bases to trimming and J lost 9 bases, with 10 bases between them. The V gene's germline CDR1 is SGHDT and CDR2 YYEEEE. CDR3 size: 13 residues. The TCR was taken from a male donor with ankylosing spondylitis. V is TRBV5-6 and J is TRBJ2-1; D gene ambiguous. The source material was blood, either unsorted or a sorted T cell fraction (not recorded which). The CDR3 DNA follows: TGTGCCAGCAGCTTGGTGGTAGTACTTGAGCAGTTCTTC. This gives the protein CASSLVVVLEQFF.